This T cell receptor beta chain was retrieved from a study of blood T cell repertoires in COVID-19. On the study more broadly: Acute and convalescent COVID-19 samples came from the United States, Italy and Spain. From T cells, B-cell-depleted T cells, or PBMCs came the material, which was cDNA or gDNA.

There are a few counts of this clone. V lost 0 bases and J 0 bases, leaving 15 bases between the germline ends. CDR1 and CDR2 (germline): SGHKS, YYEKEE (reference sequence). The CDR3 runs 17 residues. Original processing methods: It was from reference gene primer amplification that nucleated cell counts were estimated. The assay was immunoSEQ multiplex PCR, and TCRdb's table has in-frame clones only and misses some. V, J and clone size are those of that table, while D and trimming were read from the DNA. The sample shows a few hundred thousand clones, 75% to 90% of them seen only once. This chain joins TRBV5-5 and TRBJ1-2; no reliable D call. Specimen: peripheral blood. This sequence originates from a woman aged 40 to 50 who had recovered from COVID-19. CDR3 nucleotide sequence: TGTGCCAGCAGCTTGGGACTTTCTGGAAGGTCTAACTATGGCTACACCTTC. Encoded protein: CASSLGLSGRSNYGYTF.